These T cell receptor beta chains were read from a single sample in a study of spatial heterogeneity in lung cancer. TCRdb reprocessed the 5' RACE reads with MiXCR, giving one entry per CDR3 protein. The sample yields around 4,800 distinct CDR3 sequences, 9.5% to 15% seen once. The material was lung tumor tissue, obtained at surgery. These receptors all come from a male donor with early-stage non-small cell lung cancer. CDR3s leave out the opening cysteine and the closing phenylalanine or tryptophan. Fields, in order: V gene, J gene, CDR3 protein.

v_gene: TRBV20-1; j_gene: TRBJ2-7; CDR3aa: SARVTAYEQY
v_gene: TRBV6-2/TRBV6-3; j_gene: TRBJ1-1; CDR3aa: ATGGGTEAF
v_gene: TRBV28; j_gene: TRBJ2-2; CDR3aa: ASKPDGANTGELF
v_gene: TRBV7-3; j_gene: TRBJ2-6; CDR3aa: ASSLLGRASGANVLT
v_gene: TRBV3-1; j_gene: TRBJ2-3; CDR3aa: ASSQDLEREGLNTQY
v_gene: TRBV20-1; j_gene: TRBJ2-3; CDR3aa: MTDTQY
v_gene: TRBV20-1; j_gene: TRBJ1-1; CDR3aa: SANYQVLGTEAF
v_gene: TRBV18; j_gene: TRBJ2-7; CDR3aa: ASSEGQSVGSYEQY
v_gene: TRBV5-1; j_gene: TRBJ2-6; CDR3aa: ASSSGQGDAGANVLT
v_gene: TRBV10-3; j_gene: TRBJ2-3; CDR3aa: AISDKGEGQSTDTQY
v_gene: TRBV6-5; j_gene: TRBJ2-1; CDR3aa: ASETDLGEQF
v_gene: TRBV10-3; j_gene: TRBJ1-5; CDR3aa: ATGQPNQPQH
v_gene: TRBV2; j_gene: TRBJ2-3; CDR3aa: ASLLAGSTDTQY
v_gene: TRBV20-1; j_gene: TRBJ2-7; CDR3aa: SARDGALSSYEQY
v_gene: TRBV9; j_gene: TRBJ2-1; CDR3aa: ASSVAAGGFYEQF
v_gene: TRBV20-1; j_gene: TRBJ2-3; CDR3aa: SARDSAAQY
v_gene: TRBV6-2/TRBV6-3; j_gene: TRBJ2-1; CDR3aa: ASTPWGSYNEQF
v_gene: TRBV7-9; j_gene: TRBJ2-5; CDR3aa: ASSAGQGQETQY
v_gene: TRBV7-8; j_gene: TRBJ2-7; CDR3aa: ASSQFVGVFYEQY
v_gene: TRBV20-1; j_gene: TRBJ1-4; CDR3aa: SARKTGEGEKLF
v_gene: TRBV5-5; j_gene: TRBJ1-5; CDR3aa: ASSPSINQPQH
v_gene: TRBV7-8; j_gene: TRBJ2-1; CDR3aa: ASSSPQGTPNEQF
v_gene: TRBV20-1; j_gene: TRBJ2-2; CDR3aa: SARATSGRAPGELF
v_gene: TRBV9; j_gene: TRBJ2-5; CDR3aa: ASSVGPMAETQY
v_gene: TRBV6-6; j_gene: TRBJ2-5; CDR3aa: ASSYLASETQY
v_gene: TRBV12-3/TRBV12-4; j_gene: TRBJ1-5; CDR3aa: ASSPTGSNQPQH
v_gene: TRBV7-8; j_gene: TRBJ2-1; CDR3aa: ASSLLDEQF
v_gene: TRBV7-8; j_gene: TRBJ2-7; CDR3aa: ASSLDNLGVYEQY
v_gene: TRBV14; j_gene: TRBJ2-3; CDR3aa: ASSQELKRTGITDTQY
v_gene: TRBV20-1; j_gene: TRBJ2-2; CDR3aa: SARWTGELF
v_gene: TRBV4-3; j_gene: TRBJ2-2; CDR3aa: ASSRTGGTGELF
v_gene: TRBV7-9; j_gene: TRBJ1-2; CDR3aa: ASSLGGVYGYT
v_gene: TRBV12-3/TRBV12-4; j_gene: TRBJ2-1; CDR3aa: ASSLAFGHVGNEQF
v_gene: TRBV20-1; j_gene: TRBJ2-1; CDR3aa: SASTGPYNEQF
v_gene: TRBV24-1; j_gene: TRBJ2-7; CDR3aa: ATSEAGERSYEQY
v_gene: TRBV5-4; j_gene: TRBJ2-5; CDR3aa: ASRDGLPNQETQY
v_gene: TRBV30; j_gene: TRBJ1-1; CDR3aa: AWSGETVSGNTEAF
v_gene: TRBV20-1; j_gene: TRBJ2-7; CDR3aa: SASQGSSYEQY
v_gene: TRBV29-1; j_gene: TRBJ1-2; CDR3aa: SVEPSGGDYGYT
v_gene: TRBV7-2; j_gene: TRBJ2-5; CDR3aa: ASSLTGTSAETQY
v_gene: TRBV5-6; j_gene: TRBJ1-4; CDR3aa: ASSSNRGQKLF
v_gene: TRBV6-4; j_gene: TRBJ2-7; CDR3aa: ASTSGTGSYEQY
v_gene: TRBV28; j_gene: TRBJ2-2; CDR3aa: ASTLGLAGRTGELF
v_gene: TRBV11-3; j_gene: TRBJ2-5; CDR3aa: ASSKGLAGGETQY
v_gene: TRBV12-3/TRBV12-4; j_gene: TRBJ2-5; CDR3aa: ASSPSDRSTQY
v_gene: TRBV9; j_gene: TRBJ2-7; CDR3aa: ASSGQGAYEQY
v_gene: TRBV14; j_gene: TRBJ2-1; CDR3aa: ASSGGLAVPSSYNEQF
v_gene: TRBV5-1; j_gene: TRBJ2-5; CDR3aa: ASSADRGETQY
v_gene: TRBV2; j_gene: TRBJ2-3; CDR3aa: ASRIAVNTDTQY
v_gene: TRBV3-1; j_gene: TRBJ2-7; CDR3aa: ASSQFRRQGSYEQY
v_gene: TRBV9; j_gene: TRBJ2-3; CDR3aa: ASSVGRGLRSTDTQY